A selection of T cell receptor beta chains follows, all from one sample in a study of cytomegalovirus exposure and HLA in healthy donors. Only in-frame clones appear in the TCRdb table, and some are missing; sequencing was by immunoSEQ multiplex PCR. This sample has 180,000 or so clones, with 82% found just once. The sample taken for sequencing was PBMCs. These receptors were taken from a man aged 40-49 years in good health and CMV-seronegative. Each CDR3 is given with its conserved first and last residue. The D gene is left open where the match is weak. Clone size is stated in some rows and not others, as once, few, many or a class when expanded.

d_call clone_size j_call v_call cdr3_aa cdr3_nt
NA once TRBJ1-1 TRBV4-3 CASSQQGYTEAFF TGCGCCAGCAGCCAACAGGGGTACACTGAAGCTTTCTTT
NA NA TRBJ2-1 TRBV5-8 CASSLVPRTGEQFF TGTGCCAGCAGCTTGGTTCCCCGAACGGGTGAGCAGTTCTTC
TRBD1 NA TRBJ1-2 TRBV27 CASSPSGGYGYTF TGTGCCAGCAGTCCGTCAGGGGGCTATGGCTACACCTTC
TRBD2 few TRBJ2-1 TRBV5-4 CASSFRTSGDNEQFF TGTGCCAGCAGCTTTCGAACTAGCGGGGACAATGAGCAGTTCTTC
NA once TRBJ1-1 TRBV11-2 CASSLPGRRDTEAFF TGTGCCAGCAGCTTACCGGGGCGGAGGGACACTGAAGCTTTCTTT
TRBD2 NA TRBJ2-3 TRBV10-3 CAISESTRAGVDDTQYF TGTGCCATCAGTGAGTCGACTCGAGCGGGAGTAGACGATACGCAGTATTTT
NA few TRBJ1-5 TRBV2 CASSSQGIRNQPQHF TGTGCCAGCAGTTCACAGGGAATTCGGAATCAGCCCCAGCATTTT
NA few TRBJ2-3 TRBV2 CASSREDYTQYF TGTGCCAGCAGTCGGGAAGACTATACGCAGTATTTT
TRBD1 NA TRBJ1-2 TRBV5-4 CASSLRGTGGYTF TGTGCCAGCAGCTTGCGGGGGACAGGAGGCTACACCTTC
NA NA TRBJ2-5 TRBV6-6 CASASTASQETQYF TGTGCCAGCGCCTCGACAGCGTCCCAAGAGACCCAGTACTTC
NA NA TRBJ1-1 TRBV5-1 CASLRDTMNTEAFF TGCGCCAGCCTACGGGACACCATGAACACTGAAGCTTTCTTT
NA once TRBJ2-1 TRBV4-3 CASTRQYPSSYNEQFF TGCGCCAGCACCCGACAGTACCCGAGCTCCTACAATGAGCAGTTCTTC
TRBD1 NA TRBJ1-2 TRBV28 CASRGNTQGNYGYTF TGTGCCAGCAGGGGGAATACACAGGGGAACTATGGCTACACCTTC
TRBD2 NA TRBJ2-3 TRBV5-8 CASSIRPGLAATDTQYF TGTGCCAGCAGCATCAGACCGGGACTAGCGGCGACAGATACGCAGTATTTT
TRBD1 NA TRBJ1-2 TRBV11-2 CASSPGQGAFYGYTF TGTGCCAGCAGCCCCGGACAGGGGGCTTTTTATGGCTACACCTTC
NA NA TRBJ2-5 TRBV9 CASSSGGWKETQYF TGTGCCAGCAGCTCCGGCGGCTGGAAAGAGACCCAGTACTTC
NA NA TRBJ2-1 TRBV5-1 CASSLAAGWVEQFF TGCGCCAGCAGCTTGGCTGCAGGGTGGGTTGAGCAGTTCTTC
NA NA TRBJ2-7 TRBV7-3 CASSLRASFTYEQYF TGTGCCAGCAGCTTACGGGCTAGCTTCACCTACGAGCAGTACTTC
TRBD1 NA TRBJ2-7 TRBV5-5 CASSLAVGGAYEQYF TGTGCCAGCAGCTTGGCGGTAGGGGGCGCCTACGAGCAGTACTTC
NA once TRBJ2-1 TRBV5-1 CASSFGGSGNEQFF TGCGCCAGCAGCTTCGGCGGGTCAGGCAATGAGCAGTTCTTC
NA once TRBJ2-1 TRBV9 CASSVALTSVDEQFF TGTGCCAGCAGCGTAGCGTTGACTAGTGTCGACGAGCAGTTCTTC
NA NA TRBJ2-7 TRBV4-3 CASSQEGAGYEQYF TGCGCCAGCAGCCAAGAGGGCGCTGGTTACGAGCAGTACTTC
TRBD1 NA TRBJ1-5 TRBV30 CAWRLSGQGVNQPQHF TGTGCCTGGAGACTCTCAGGGCAGGGGGTGAATCAGCCCCAGCATTTT
NA NA TRBJ1-2 TRBV10-3 CAISDPGQSRGGYTF TGTGCCATCAGTGACCCTGGACAGTCTAGGGGTGGCTACACCTTC
TRBD2 NA TRBJ2-2 TRBV27 CASSLTSGASRGELFF TGTGCCAGCAGTCTAACTAGCGGGGCCTCAAGGGGGGAGCTGTTTTTT
NA NA TRBJ1-5 TRBV7-2 CASSLAEPGQPQHF TGTGCCAGCAGCTTAGCGGAACCAGGTCAGCCCCAGCATTTT
NA NA TRBJ2-1 TRBV5-4 CASSLRGSNEQFF TGTGCCAGCAGCCTGAGAGGGTCCAATGAGCAGTTCTTC
TRBD1 NA TRBJ2-1 TRBV25-1 CASSPMTGGVGNEQFF TGTGCCAGCAGTCCGATGACAGGGGGAGTGGGCAATGAGCAGTTCTTC
NA NA TRBJ1-2 TRBV2 CASTSSQVAYGYTF TGTGCCAGCACTTCTTCCCAGGTGGCCTATGGCTACACCTTC